These 27 T cell receptor beta chains were sequenced from one sample in a study of early T cells in non-severe SARS-CoV-2 infection. TCRdb redid the calling of the 5' RACE reads with MiXCR, one entry per CDR3 protein. The table lists 80,000 to 100,000 distinct CDR3 sequences, around 12% of them singletons, with approximately 7% in the top ten. Sequencing was performed on whole blood. The receptors were gathered from an adult who was a healthcare worker with PCR-confirmed SARS-CoV-2 infection or an uninfected control (not recorded which).

This clonotype was counted ten times or more. J is TRBJ2-4 and V is TRBV20-1; D gene ambiguous. V lost 8 bases, J lost 0 bases, and 11 bases lay in between. There are 13 residues in the CDR3. In germline, CDR1 is DFQATT, CDR2 SNEGSKA (reference sequence). The CDR3 here is CSTTFSAKNIQYF. The CDR3 DNA sequence: TGCAGTACAACGTTTTCAGCCAAAAACATTCAGTACTTC.

A note on this clonotype: This may come from a read error, since a much larger clone is one base off. This chain links TRBV11-2 with TRBJ2-2; 10 bases are a match to TRBD2. The germline V gene encodes CDR1 SGHAT and CDR2 FQNNGV. The J segment lost 5 bases and the V segment lost 5 bases, leaving 11 bases of the junction unmatched. CDR3 length: 17 residues. The chain's CDR3 is CASSLRGASGRTGELFF. Written as DNA, the CDR3 is TGTGCCAGCAGCCTAAGAGGGGCTAGCGGGAGAACCGGGGAGCTGTTTTTT.

This clonotype has ten or more counts. This rearrangement joins TRBV6-5 to TRBJ2-7; 7 bases map to TRBD1. J was trimmed by 5 bases and V by 0 bases; bases with no gene match: 4. From germline, CDR1 is MNHEY and CDR2 SVGAGI. The CDR3 extends over 14 amino acids. CDR3 residues: CASSYSKGAHEQYF. DNA for the CDR3: TGTGCCAGCAGTTACTCGAAGGGGGCCCACGAGCAGTACTTC.

The CDR3 DNA sequence: TGCAGCGCCGATGGGGGACAGGGATCCTACTACGAGCAGTACTTC. It is translated as CSADGGQGSYYEQYF. This chain links TRBV29-1 with TRBJ2-7, with TRBD1 identical over 9 bases. The CDR3 length is 15 residues. The junction had 13 bases not matched to a gene; V was cut back by 7 bases and J by 3 bases. Germline V lookup: CDR1 SQVTM, CDR2 ANQGSEA.

The chain combines TRBV20-1 with TRBJ2-1, with D perhaps given as TRBD1 or TRBD2 (5 bases each). CDR3 length: 14 residues. Per germline, CDR1 DFQATT and CDR2 SNEGSKA (reference sequence). V was shortened by 5 bases and J by 2 bases, with 13 bases between the two germline ends. CDR3 in amino acids: CSAQGTATYNEQFF. CDR3 bases: TGCAGTGCTCAAGGGACGGCCACCTACAATGAGCAGTTCTTC.

The table lists this clonotype with a few counts. The chain couples TRBV5-4 to TRBJ2-1; 8 bases are a match to TRBD2. V shed 4 bases and J 8 bases; nucleotides not matched to a gene: 5. CDR1 is SGHNT and CDR2 is YYREEE in the germline V gene (reference sequence). CDR3 length: 13 amino acids. CDR3 sequence reads: CASSRGGAHEQFF. The CDR3 DNA is TGTGCCAGCAGCCGGGGGGGGGCCCATGAGCAGTTCTTC.

The chain combines TRBV6-6 with TRBJ2-7; D remains unclear. Germline CDR1 reads MNHNY; CDR2 reads SVGAGI (reference sequence). V gave up 5 bases and J gave up 3 bases, with 5 bases separating them. This CDR3 has 11 amino acids. CDR3 residues: CASSPLYEQYF. Here the CDR3 DNA reads TGTGCCAGCAGTCCCCTCTACGAGCAGTACTTC.

This clonotype was observed at least ten times. The chain employs TRBV2 and TRBJ2-7; TRBD2 might be the D (6 bases). The CDR3 is 11 residues long. Trimming pared 8 bases from V and 4 bases from J, leaving 9 bases between. Germline lookup yields CDR1 SNHLY and CDR2 FYNNEI. In DNA, the CDR3 is TGTGCCAGCGGGGAGGTTTACGAGCAGTACTTC. Residues: CASGEVYEQYF.

This clonotype occurred many times. This chain uses TRBV7-6 with TRBJ1-2; D remains unclear. The CDR3 runs 13 residues. Per germline, CDR1 SGHVS and CDR2 FNYEAQ. V lost 5 bases, J lost 4 bases, and 11 bases lay in between. CDR3 amino acids: CASSPGLGYGYTF. The CDR3 DNA sequence: TGTGCCAGCAGCCCCGGGCTTGGCTATGGCTACACCTTC.

The chain joins TRBV9 to TRBJ1-2; no clear D gene. The CDR3 contains 15 residues. Looked up from germline, CDR1 is SGDLS and CDR2 is YYNGEE. Trimming pared 0 bases from V and 6 bases from J, leaving 15 bases between. The CDR3 loop reads CASSVDPRPTDGYTF. DNA of the CDR3: TGTGCCAGCAGCGTAGATCCCCGACCAACAGATGGCTACACCTTC. The full variable domain, its missing parts supplied by reference TRBV9 and TRBJ1-2, is DSGVTQTPKHLITATGQRVTLRCSPRSGDLSVYWYQQSLDQGLQFLIQYYNGEERAKGNILERFSAQQFPDLHSELNLSSLELGDSALYFCASSVDPRPTDGYTFGSGTRLTVV.

This chain joins TRBV25-1 and TRBJ1-6, with D hard to call. CDR1 is MGHDK and CDR2 is SYGVNS in the germline V gene. The ends were cut back, 0 bases at V and 5 bases at J, with 11 bases in the middle. The CDR3 length is 16 residues. The CDR3 sequence is CASSEYRSLHNSPLHF. The CDR3 DNA sequence: TGTGCCAGCAGTGAATATCGGAGCCTTCATAATTCACCCCTCCACTTT.

Details on this clonotype: This CDR3 is missing its conserved last phenylalanine or tryptophan, likely due to a read error. The chain has TRBV3-1 and TRBJ2-1; 14 bases are shared with TRBD2. Germline V gives CDR1 LGHDT, CDR2 YNNKEL (reference sequence). Germline trimming cut 4 bases from V and 2 bases from J; bases unmatched to any gene: 7. CDR3 size: 18 residues. CDR3 bases: TGTGCCAGCAGCCCCGGGACTAGCGGGAGTAGGGCCTACAATGAGCAGTTCTTG. As protein: CASSPGTSGSRAYNEQFL.

This chain uses TRBV7-9 with TRBJ2-5, with TRBD1 matching 7 bases. The CDR3 consists of 14 residues. V shed 4 bases, J shed 5 bases, and the junction held 7 bases outside the gene matches. Germline CDR1 and CDR2: SEHNR and FQNEAQ (reference sequence). CDR3 region: CASSSDRDAETQYF. The CDR3 coding sequence is TGTGCCAGCAGCTCAGACAGGGATGCGGAGACCCAGTACTTC.

This clonotype was seen many times. The J gene is TRBJ2-2, the V gene TRBV20-1; D unclear. The length of the CDR3 is 11 residues. Per germline, CDR1 DFQATT and CDR2 SNEGSKA (reference sequence). Trimming removed 4 bases from V and 6 bases from J, with 6 bases in between. In DNA, the CDR3 is TGCAGTGCTAAGGGCTCCGGGGAGCTGTTTTTT. Its protein product is CSAKGSGELFF.

This sequence joins TRBV9 and TRBJ2-7, with 10 bases identical to TRBD2. Trimming at V came to 3 bases and at J to 3 bases, leaving 9 bases not matched to a gene. The CDR3 contains 16 residues. Germline values: CDR1 SGDLS, CDR2 YYNGEE. The CDR3 loop is CASSASSGRGDYEQYF. The CDR3 DNA reads TGTGCCAGCAGCGCCAGCAGCGGGAGGGGGGACTACGAGCAGTACTTC.

The CDR3 loop reads CSVQGQAQETQYF. CDR3 coding DNA: TGCAGCGTTCAGGGACAGGCTCAAGAGACCCAGTACTTC. The V call is TRBV29-1, the J call TRBJ2-5; 8 nucleotides line up with TRBD1. J was trimmed by 2 bases and V by 5 bases; bases with no gene match: 4. This CDR3 spans 13 amino acids. Germline V gives CDR1 SQVTM, CDR2 ANQGSEA.

There are a few counts of this clonotype. The chain joins TRBV15 to TRBJ2-2; D is ambiguous. The CDR3 extends over 15 amino acids. V lost 4 bases, J lost 3 bases, and 12 bases lay in between. CDR1 is LNHNV, CDR2 YYDKDF, per germline (reference sequence). The CDR3 protein is CATSTWTRDTGELFF. CDR3 nucleotides: TGTGCCACCAGCACGTGGACCCGGGACACCGGGGAGCTGTTTTTT. The whole variable domain, remainder taken from reference TRBV15 and TRBJ2-2, is DAMVIQNPRYQVTQFGKPVTLSCSQTLNHNVMYWYQQKSSQAPKLLFHYYDKDFNNEADTPDNFQSRRPNTSFCFLDIRSPGLGDTAMYLCATSTWTRDTGELFFGEGSRLTVL.

The chain couples TRBV29-1 to TRBJ2-7, with 7 bases matching TRBD2. With 3 bases clipped from V and 0 bases from J, the junction kept 8 bases outside the gene matches. The CDR3 sequence is 15 residues long. Germline CDR1 is SQVTM and CDR2 is ANQGSEA. CDR3 DNA sequence: TGCAGCGTTGACATCTACGCGGGAGTCTCCTACGAGCAGTACTTC. Protein product: CSVDIYAGVSYEQYF.

V usage is TRBV10-1 and J usage is TRBJ2-5; tentative D call: TRBD2 (5 bases). Germline V gene data show CDR1 as WNHNN and CDR2 as SYGVQD (reference sequence). The CDR3 totals 14 residues. The CDR3 coding sequence is TGCGCGCGAGACGTAGCGCCGAACCAAGAGACCCAGTACTTC. Translated, it gives CARDVAPNQETQYF.

The chain couples TRBV11-1 to TRBJ2-4; D tentatively fits TRBD1 or TRBD2 (5 bases each). The CDR3 loop spans 16 amino acids. The V gene lost 0 bases and the J gene lost 1 base, with 10 bases spanning the gap. Looked up from germline, CDR1 is SGHAT and CDR2 is FQDESV (reference sequence). CDR3 residues: CASSLAPGTAKNIQYF. The CDR3 DNA reads TGTGCCAGCAGCTTAGCTCCCGGGACGGCCAAAAACATTCAGTACTTC.

Ten or more counts support this clonotype. The chain couples TRBV28 to TRBJ2-2; D perhaps matches TRBD2 (5 bases). The V gene lost 5 bases and the J gene lost 1 base, with 17 bases spanning the gap. CDR3 length: 17 amino acids. Germline V gene sequence: CDR1 MDHEN, CDR2 SYDVKM. DNA of the CDR3: TGTGCCAGCAGTCCTAGAGGGCTGGGGAGGAACACCGGGGAGCTGTTTTTT. As protein: CASSPRGLGRNTGELFF.

In this sample, this clonotype turned up a few times. The chain couples TRBV7-2 to TRBJ1-5; tentatively, D is TRBD1 (6 bases). The CDR3 sequence is 16 residues long. Germline V CDR1 and CDR2: SGHTA, FQGNSA. Trimming left V 1 base short and J 7 bases short, with 17 bases between. CDR3 sequence reads: CASSLGLAGDNQPQHF. The CDR3 DNA sequence: TGTGCCAGCAGCTTAGGATTAGCAGGGGATAACCAGCCCCAGCATTTT. The entire variable domain, with the rest obtained from reference TRBV7-2 and TRBJ1-5, is as follows: GAGVSQSPSNKVTEKGKDVELRCDPISGHTALYWYRQSLGQGLEFLIYFQGNSAPDKSGLPSDRFSAERTGGSVSTLTIQRTQQEDSAVYLCASSLGLAGDNQPQHFGDGTRLSIL.

This clonotype came up a few times. This chain links TRBV3-1 with TRBJ2-4; D might be TRBD1 (5 bases). CDR1 is LGHDT and CDR2 is YNNKEL in the germline V gene (reference sequence). The CDR3 extends over 14 amino acids. V was pared by 1 base and J by 7 bases, with 11 bases between. This CDR3 reads CASSQVPDSNIQYF. Written as DNA, the CDR3 is TGTGCCAGCAGCCAAGTACCCGACAGTAACATTCAGTACTTC.

J is TRBJ1-2 and V is TRBV11-2; D may be TRBD1 (5 bases). Trimming left V 3 bases short and J 6 bases short, with 11 bases between. In germline, CDR1 is SGHAT, CDR2 FQNNGV. The CDR3 consists of 13 residues. The CDR3 DNA is TGTGCCAGCAGCTTTGACAGATCTGATGGCTACACCTTC. It specifies CASSFDRSDGYTF.

The genes are TRBV29-1 and TRBJ2-7; D is perhaps TRBD2 (6 bases). Germline V gene lookup returns CDR1 SQVTM and CDR2 ANQGSEA. The V and J ends lost 5 bases and 2 bases respectively, with 13 bases between them. The CDR3 is made up of 13 amino acids. CDR3 nucleotides: TGCAGCGTTCGGGCTAGCGAGACCTACGAGCAGTACTTC. Protein sequence: CSVRASETYEQYF.

A few counts support this clonotype. J is TRBJ2-7 and V is TRBV7-2, with unresolved D. Trimming removed 3 bases at V and 1 base at J, with 7 bases between. Germline assignment: CDR1 SGHTA and CDR2 FQGNSA. The CDR3 runs to 13 residues. The CDR3 nucleotides are TGTGCCAGCAGCTTTCAGTTTTCCTACGAGCAGTACTTC. This codes for CASSFQFSYEQYF.

The chain joins TRBV6-2 or TRBV6-3 to TRBJ2-7; no definite D call. Trimming pared 6 bases from V and 4 bases from J, leaving 10 bases between. Germline V gene sequence: CDR1 MNHEY, CDR2 SVGEGT. The CDR3 is 12 amino acids. DNA of the CDR3: TGTGCCAGCAGCCCGGACGGGTACGAGCAGTACTTC. Protein sequence: CASSPDGYEQYF.